The text below deals with one T cell receptor beta chain. What it recognizes is unknown. The CDR3 sequence is 15 residues long. Germline V gives CDR1 KGHSY, CDR2 FQNENV. Trimming cost V 4 bases and J 0 bases; bases outside gene matches: 2. The run depth of the assay was deep. Measured with immunoSEQ multiplex PCR; TCRdb has only the in-frame clones, and not every one. The table includes approximately 980,000 clones, 70% to 85% detected once. This sample is drawn from a study of shared clonotypes between healthy human individuals. General study findings and limits: In the sorted subsets, rarefaction showed sequencing was incomplete despite large depth. It was observed that roughly 4.8% of naive CD4 clonotypes were shared across a few donors.

The sequence was collected from a man aged 18 to 30 in good health. V and J are TRBV16 and TRBJ2-2; 7 bases line up with TRBD1. The material sequenced was memory CD4+ T cells sorted from blood. This sample's subset: CD45RA-negative fraction. DNA of the CDR3: TGTGCCAGCAGCCGAGGGACAGCGAACACCGGGGAGCTGTTTTTT. The encoded protein is CASSRGTANTGELFF.